The rows below give T cell receptor beta chains drawn from one sample of a study of blood T cell repertoires in COVID-19. Measured with immunoSEQ multiplex PCR; TCRdb has only the in-frame clones, and not every one. The sample contains about 270,000 clones, roughly nine tenths of which appear only once. The material sequenced was peripheral blood. The receptors were sampled from a woman aged 60-75 years who had recovered from COVID-19. The CDR3 runs from the conserved cysteine through the conserved F or W. Not every row has a clone size; where given, it reads once, few, many or a size class.

>TRBV10-3|TRBJ2-7|-
CAISDRAEQYF
>TRBV9|TRBJ1-1|-
CASSVADRPAASEAFF
>TRBV2|TRBJ1-6|once
CASRGVYNSPLHF
>TRBV5-1|TRBJ2-7|-
CASSSYRDTSYEQYF
>TRBV10-3|TRBJ1-2|-
CAISTQGRIDGYTF
>TRBV7-2|TRBJ1-5|-
CASSFYSDRGYNQPQHF
>TRBV5-1|TRBJ2-7|-
CASSEGTGYYEQYF
>TRBV7-3|TRBJ2-1|-
CASSEAGGDEFF
>TRBV9|TRBJ2-7|-
CASSVGGSSYEQYF
>TRBV3-1/TRBV3-2|TRBJ2-1|few
CASSLALSSYNEQFF
>TRBV3-1/TRBV3-2|TRBJ1-1|-
CASSNFGQGTEAFF
>TRBV19|TRBJ1-2|-
CASSGQGHPYGYTF
>TRBV20-1|TRBJ2-5|-
CRAEIQETQYF
>TRBV5-1|TRBJ2-3|-
CASSSQLTSANTQYF
>TRBV6-5|TRBJ2-2|-
CAGKHTGDTGELFF
>TRBV11-2|TRBJ2-3|-
CASNSRDYGLDTQYF
>TRBV5-5|TRBJ2-7|-
CASSSTSGGYEQYF
>TRBV10-3|TRBJ1-1|few
CATHAGQSVDTEAFF
>TRBV18|TRBJ1-2|-
CASSPQTGTNYGYTF
>TRBV5-1|TRBJ1-2|-
CASSPGQQPNYGYTF
>TRBV5-4|TRBJ2-7|-
CASSLAGTGLEQYF
>TRBV20-1|TRBJ1-4|once
CSASADNEKLFF
>TRBV9|TRBJ2-3|-
CASSVGQWDTQYF
>TRBV5-1|TRBJ2-3|-
CASSLDLAGETDTQYF
>TRBV10-2|TRBJ2-7|-
CASRGRDNYEQYF
>TRBV6-1|TRBJ1-3|few
CASSEFGNTIYF
>TRBV15|TRBJ2-7|-
CATSRQTYERKQYF
>TRBV18|TRBJ2-7|-
CASSPGGGVAYEQYF
>TRBV7-9|TRBJ2-7|-
CASSLGTGSPEQYF
>TRBV7-3|TRBJ2-1|once
CASSVAGGLYNEQFF
>TRBV6-6|TRBJ1-4|once
CASSYPGTTQGEKLFF
>TRBV10-3|TRBJ2-5|once
CAIREGLAGDSKRPQYF
>TRBV3-1/TRBV3-2|TRBJ2-5|-
CASSQDLADRSQETQYF
>TRBV3-1/TRBV3-2|TRBJ1-6|-
CASSQLGQVNSPLHF
>TRBV9|TRBJ1-4|-
CASRGTGDEKLFF
>TRBV24-1|TRBJ1-2|-
CATSDKNSGQGTRGYTF
>TRBV2|TRBJ1-3|few
CAIQGLRGNTIYF
>TRBV3-1/TRBV3-2|TRBJ2-7|-
CASSPKVWGRPYEQYF
>TRBV28|TRBJ1-3|-
CASSSQGVGSGNTIYF
>TRBV2|TRBJ1-6|once
CASEADSPLHF